This T cell receptor (beta chain) came from a study of T cell responses to AZD1222 COVID-19 vaccine. TCRdb's copy holds only in-frame clones and misses some; the assay was immunoSEQ multiplex PCR. The sample yields 150,000 or so clones, about 92% seen once. V gave up 6 bases and J gave up 0 bases, with 12 bases separating them. The CDR3 runs to 14 residues. The germline V gene has CDR1 MDHEN and CDR2 SYDVKM. Source: peripheral blood, taken 28 days after the second AZD1222 dose. The chain combines TRBV28 with TRBJ2-7; either TRBD1 or TRBD2 may supply D (5 bases each). This clonotype originated in an adult who received the AZD1222 COVID-19 vaccine. The CDR3 spells CASRWDGSSYEQYF. In DNA form, the CDR3 reads TGTGCCAGCAGATGGGACGGTAGCTCCTACGAGCAGTACTTC. Filled out from reference TRBV28 and TRBJ2-7, the complete variable domain reads DVKVTQSSRYLVKRTGEKVFLECVQDMDHENMFWYRQDPGLGLRLIYFSYDVKMKEKGDIPEGYSVSREKKERFSLILESASTNQTSMYLCASRWDGSSYEQYFGPGTRLTVT.